The entry that follows covers one T cell receptor (beta chain) sequence. Produced via immunoSEQ multiplex PCR; TCRdb's table is partial and in-frame only. The data contain just over 150,000 clones, 84% of them singletons. These data belong to a study of blood T cell repertoires in COVID-19. CDR1 is MNHEY, CDR2 SVGEGT, per germline. Trimming pared 5 bases from V and 0 bases from J, leaving 14 bases between. This CDR3 is built from 15 residues. The rearrangement joins TRBV6-2 or TRBV6-3 to TRBJ2-7, with D possibly matching TRBD1 (6 bases). The source of this sequence is a woman aged 45-65 years with acute or convalescent COVID-19. Sample: peripheral blood. The DNA for the CDR3 is TGTGCCAGCAGTCCGCCCGTGGACAGCTCCTACGAGCAGTACTTC. It encodes CASSPPVDSSYEQYF.